The source of this T cell receptor beta chain is a study of blood T cell repertoires in COVID-19. This CDR3 region has 16 residues. V shed 3 bases and J 2 bases; nucleotides not matched to a gene: 6. Per germline, CDR1 SGHVS and CDR2 FQNEAQ. Clones were read by immunoSEQ multiplex PCR, and TCRdb kept only the in-frame ones, dropping some. The repertoire holds 400,000 or so clones, with 80% to 90% as singletons. The sequenced material came from PBMCs or T cells enriched from blood (not recorded which). The TCR sequence derives from a man in his thirties or forties who had recovered from COVID-19. The rearrangement joins TRBV7-8 to TRBJ2-3, with 9 bases identical to TRBD2. The CDR3 region has the DNA TGTGCCAGCAGCTTTAGCGGGGGAACTTACACAGATACGCAGTATTTT. This encodes CASSFSGGTYTDTQYF.